This T cell receptor beta chain emerged from a study of graft-versus-host responses after intestinal transplantation. The overall study: Tacrolimus and steroids were given for two to three years to all recipients after anti-thymocyte globulin induction. Findings of the study overall: Detected in recipient marrow were GvH clones, some of which were first observed in ileum or blood.

Germline assignment: CDR1 SGHTA and CDR2 FQGNSA. CDR3 length: 12 residues. Trimming took off 1 base at V and 3 bases at J, with 4 bases between the two ends. Of note for this clone: The antigen is unknown.

Sequencing was performed with immunoSEQ multiplex PCR; in TCRdb, only in-frame clones are kept and a portion is missing. The sample holds around 97,000 clones; roughly 93% are singletons and the top ten take around 1.2%. This clonotype was sampled from a human donor who received an intestinal transplant. Sequenced material: unstimulated CD8+ T cells sorted from spleen or lymph node cells, taken before intestinal transplant. The V and J genes are TRBV7-2 and TRBJ2-7; D unclear. The CDR3 DNA follows: TGTGCCAGCAGCTTAGTGCTCTACGAGCAGTACTTC. This gives the protein CASSLVLYEQYF. Full variable domain (remainder filled in from reference TRBV7-2 and TRBJ2-7): GAGVSQSPSNKVTEKGKDVELRCDPISGHTALYWYRQSLGQGLEFLIYFQGNSAPDKSGLPSDRFSAERTGGSVSTLTIQRTQQEDSAVYLCASSLVLYEQYFGPGTRLTVT.